This is a list of T cell receptor beta chains from one sample in a study of blood T cell repertoires in COVID-19. Assay used: immunoSEQ multiplex PCR; TCRdb lists only in-frame clones, some missing. The table has approximately 70,000 clones, approximately 88% seen once. Sequencing was carried out using peripheral blood. These receptors originate from a woman aged 55-69 years with acute or convalescent COVID-19. CDR3s include the opening cysteine and the closing phenylalanine or tryptophan. A D gene is named only where the DNA matches it firmly. Not every row has a clone size; where given, it reads once, few, many or a size class.

clone_size,v_call,j_call,d_call,cdr3_aa,cdr3_nt
-,TRBV12-3/TRBV12-4,TRBJ1-1,-,CASSTGLRLEAFF,TGTGCCAGCAGTACGGGACTTAGACTCGAAGCTTTCTTT
-,TRBV6-1,TRBJ1-5,TRBD1,CASSAASGTGVNQPQHF,TGTGCCAGCAGTGCCGCCTCAGGGACAGGGGTTAATCAGCCCCAGCATTTT
-,TRBV29-1,TRBJ2-1,TRBD2,CSASGRLGEQFF,TGCAGCGCGAGCGGGAGGTTGGGTGAGCAGTTCTTC
-,TRBV5-8,TRBJ1-6,TRBD1,CASSKPTGNVNSPLHF,TGTGCCAGCAGCAAACCGACAGGGAATGTCAATTCACCCCTCCACTTT
-,TRBV10-3,TRBJ2-3,TRBD1,CAIRDPGGDTQYF,TGTGCCATCAGAGATCCAGGGGGAGATACGCAGTATTTT
-,TRBV7-9,TRBJ1-2,TRBD1,CASSPTGSGGYTF,TGTGCCAGCAGCCCGACAGGGTCAGGAGGCTACACCTTC
-,TRBV7-8,TRBJ2-3,-,CASSGAGTSTDTQYF,TGTGCCAGCAGCGGGGCGGGAACTAGCACAGATACGCAGTATTTT
-,TRBV4-1,TRBJ2-5,-,CASSQERQGLQETQYF,TGCGCCAGCAGCCAAGAACGGCAGGGACTCCAAGAGACCCAGTACTTC
once,TRBV6-5,TRBJ2-1,TRBD2,CASSFGLAGLNEQFF,TGTGCCAGCAGTTTCGGACTAGCGGGACTCAATGAGCAGTTCTTC
few,TRBV4-3,TRBJ2-1,TRBD1,CASSQDLLGGQGHNEQFF,TGCGCCAGCAGCCAAGATCTTCTAGGGGGACAGGGCCACAATGAGCAGTTCTTC
few,TRBV5-6,TRBJ2-3,-,CASSLVGTGNRRGDTQYF,TGTGCCAGCAGCTTGGTAGGTACAGGCAACCGGAGGGGAGATACGCAGTATTTT
-,TRBV7-2,TRBJ2-1,TRBD1,CASRPGTEFYNEQFF,TGTGCCAGCAGACCCGGGACAGAGTTCTACAATGAGCAGTTCTTC
-,TRBV18,TRBJ1-1,TRBD1,CASFQGARTEAFF,TGTGCCAGCTTCCAGGGGGCGAGAACTGAAGCTTTCTTT
-,TRBV19,TRBJ2-3,-,CASSILQGGTDTQYF,TGTGCCAGTAGTATATTACAGGGTGGCACAGATACGCAGTATTTT
-,TRBV5-6,TRBJ1-5,TRBD1,CASRKWGQAFCQPQHF,TGTGCCAGCAGAAAGTGGGGACAGGCATTTTGTCAGCCCCAGCATTTT
-,TRBV6-5,TRBJ2-3,-,CASSYLKRGADTQYF,TGTGCCAGCAGCTACCTAAAAAGGGGTGCAGATACGCAGTATTTT
-,TRBV19,TRBJ1-2,-,CASSIPSGSYGYTF,TGTGCCAGTAGTATCCCTTCCGGGTCCTATGGCTACACCTTC
once,TRBV7-2,TRBJ1-6,-,CASSPDPHPGSPLHF,TGTGCCAGCAGCCCCGATCCCCATCCAGGATCACCCCTCCACTTT
-,TRBV11-2,TRBJ2-5,-,CASSLGLRGPVQETQYF,TGTGCCAGCAGCTTAGGATTAAGGGGTCCAGTGCAAGAGACCCAGTACTTC
-,TRBV5-4,TRBJ1-2,-,CASSSLRGYTF,TGTGCCAGCAGCTCCTTGCGAGGCTACACCTTC
-,TRBV7-8,TRBJ1-1,TRBD1,CASSPPGTANTEAFF,TGTGCCAGCAGCCCCCCCGGGACAGCGAACACTGAAGCTTTCTTT